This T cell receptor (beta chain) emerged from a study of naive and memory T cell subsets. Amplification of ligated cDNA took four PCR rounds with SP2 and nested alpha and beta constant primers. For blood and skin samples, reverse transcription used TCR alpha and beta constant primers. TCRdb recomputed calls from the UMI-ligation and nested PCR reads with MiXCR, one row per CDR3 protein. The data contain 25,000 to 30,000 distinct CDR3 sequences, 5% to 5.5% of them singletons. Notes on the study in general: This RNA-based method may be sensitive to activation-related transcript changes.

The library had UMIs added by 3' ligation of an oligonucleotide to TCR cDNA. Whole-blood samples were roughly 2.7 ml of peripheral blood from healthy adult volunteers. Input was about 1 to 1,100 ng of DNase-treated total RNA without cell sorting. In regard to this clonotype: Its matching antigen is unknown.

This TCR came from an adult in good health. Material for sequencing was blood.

The CDR3: CASSLIPDTQYF. CDR3 in DNA: TGTGCCAGCAGTTTAATCCCAGATACGCAGTATTTT. The chain employs TRBV28 and TRBJ2-3; D unclear. The CDR3 has 12 amino acids. CDR1 is MDHEN, CDR2 SYDVKM, per germline. Trimming removed 2 bases at V and 4 bases at J, with 4 bases between.